The clone carrying this T cell receptor (beta chain) occurred once. The length of the CDR3 is 15 residues. The V gene's germline CDR1 is SGDLS and CDR2 YYNGEE. Trimming took 5 bases from V and 7 from J; bases not matched to a gene: 8. This sample was included in a study of shared clonotypes between healthy human individuals. TCRdb's copy holds only in-frame clones and misses some; the assay was immunoSEQ multiplex PCR. Here the sample spans about 1 million clones, about 77% being singletons. This sequence was found in a man aged 18 to 30 in good health. Material: memory CD4+ T cells sorted from blood. Noted subset: CD45RA-negative fraction. The chain recombines TRBV9 with TRBJ2-1, with 11 bases matching TRBD2. The CDR3 loop reads CASSFTGTSGNEQFF. Here the CDR3 DNA reads TGTGCCAGCAGTTTTACCGGGACTAGCGGAAATGAGCAGTTCTTC.